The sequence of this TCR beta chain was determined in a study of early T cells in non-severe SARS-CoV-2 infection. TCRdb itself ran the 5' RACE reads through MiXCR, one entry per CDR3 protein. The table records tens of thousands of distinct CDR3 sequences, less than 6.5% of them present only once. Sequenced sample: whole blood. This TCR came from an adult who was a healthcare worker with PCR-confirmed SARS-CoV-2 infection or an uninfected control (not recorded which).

The CDR3 loop reads CASSETGAVPYGYTF. The CDR3, as DNA: TGTGCCAGCAGTGAGACAGGGGCCGTTCCCTATGGCTACACCTTC. The chain carries TRBV12-3 or TRBV12-4 and TRBJ1-2; 8 bases match TRBD1. V was clipped by 5 bases and J by 4 bases; unmatched bases: 9. CDR3 size: 15 residues.